This is a list of T cell receptor beta chains from one sample in a study of OX40 agonist ivuxolimab in advanced cancers. Libraries were prepared by immunoSEQ multiplex PCR; TCRdb keeps only in-frame clonotypes and omits some of them. The sample holds approximately 26,000 clones; more than 80% are singletons and the top ten take 34%. Sequencing was performed on CD4+ or CD8+ T cells sorted from blood, taken in a trial of the OX40 agonist ivuxolimab. Receptors were obtained from an adult with an advanced solid tumor such as melanoma, head and neck, liver or kidney cancer. Both conserved end residues are trimmed from each CDR3. The listing skips clone size in some rows; elsewhere it reads once, few, many or a size class.

v_call: TRBV7-9; clone_size: -; j_call: TRBJ2-7; cdr3_aa: ASSYYDGYEQY
v_call: TRBV9; clone_size: -; j_call: TRBJ2-1; cdr3_aa: ASSVEAGGPRYEQF
v_call: TRBV27; clone_size: -; j_call: TRBJ1-2; cdr3_aa: ASSFGESTYGYT
v_call: TRBV7-9; clone_size: -; j_call: TRBJ2-7; cdr3_aa: ASTPIGDAYEQY
v_call: TRBV2; clone_size: -; j_call: TRBJ2-7; cdr3_aa: ASSSSSPYEQY
v_call: TRBV28; clone_size: once; j_call: TRBJ2-2; cdr3_aa: ASSFWTSGTGELF
v_call: TRBV5-6; clone_size: -; j_call: TRBJ1-6; cdr3_aa: ASSFGWGNSPLH
v_call: TRBV2; clone_size: -; j_call: TRBJ1-1; cdr3_aa: ASSVGRRLWGPEAF
v_call: TRBV27; clone_size: once; j_call: TRBJ2-1; cdr3_aa: ASALDMHNEQF
v_call: TRBV5-4; clone_size: -; j_call: TRBJ2-7; cdr3_aa: ASSSWGSYEQY
v_call: TRBV28; clone_size: -; j_call: TRBJ2-7; cdr3_aa: ASSPRLAGVFEQY
v_call: TRBV5-1; clone_size: -; j_call: TRBJ2-7; cdr3_aa: ASSLADEQY
v_call: TRBV11-2; clone_size: -; j_call: TRBJ1-2; cdr3_aa: ASSRPGTYGYT
v_call: TRBV7-9; clone_size: -; j_call: TRBJ1-2; cdr3_aa: ASSLGEGGAPGGYT